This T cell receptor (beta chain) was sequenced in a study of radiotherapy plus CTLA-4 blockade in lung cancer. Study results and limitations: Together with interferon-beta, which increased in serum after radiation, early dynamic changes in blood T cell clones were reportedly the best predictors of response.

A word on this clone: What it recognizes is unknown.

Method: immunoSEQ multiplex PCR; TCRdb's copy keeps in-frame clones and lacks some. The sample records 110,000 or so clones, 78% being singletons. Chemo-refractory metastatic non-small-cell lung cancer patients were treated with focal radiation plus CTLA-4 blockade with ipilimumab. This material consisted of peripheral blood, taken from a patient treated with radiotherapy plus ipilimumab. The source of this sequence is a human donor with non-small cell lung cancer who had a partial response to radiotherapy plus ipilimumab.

As DNA, the CDR3 is TGTGCCAGCAGCTTAATAAGGCAGGGGGAGACCCAGTACTTC. Protein: CASSLIRQGETQYF. The chain is built from TRBV5-6 and TRBJ2-5, with D possibly TRBD1 on 6 matching bases. Germline V gene lookup returns CDR1 SGHDT and CDR2 YYEEEE. V lost 2 bases and J lost 5, with 13 bases in between. The CDR3 spans 14 residues.